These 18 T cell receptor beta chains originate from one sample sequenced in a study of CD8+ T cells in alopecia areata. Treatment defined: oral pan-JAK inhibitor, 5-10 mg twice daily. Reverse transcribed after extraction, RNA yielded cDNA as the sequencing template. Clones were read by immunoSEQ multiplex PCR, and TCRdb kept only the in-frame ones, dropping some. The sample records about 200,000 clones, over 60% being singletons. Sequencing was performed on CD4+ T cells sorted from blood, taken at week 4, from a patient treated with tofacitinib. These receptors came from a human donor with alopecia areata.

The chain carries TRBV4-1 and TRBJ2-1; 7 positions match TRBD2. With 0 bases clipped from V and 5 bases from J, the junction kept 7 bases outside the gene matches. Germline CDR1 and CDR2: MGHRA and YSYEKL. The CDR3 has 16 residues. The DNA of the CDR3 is TGCGCCAGCAGCCAAGAGCGGGGGAAATCGAACAATGAGCAGTTCTTC. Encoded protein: CASSQERGKSNNEQFF.

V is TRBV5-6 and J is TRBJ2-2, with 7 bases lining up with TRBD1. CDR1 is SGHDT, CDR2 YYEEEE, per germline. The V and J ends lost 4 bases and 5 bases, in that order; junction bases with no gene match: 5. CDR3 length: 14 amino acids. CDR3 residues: CASSVGQRTGELFF. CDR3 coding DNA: TGTGCCAGCAGCGTGGGACAGAGAACCGGGGAGCTGTTTTTT.

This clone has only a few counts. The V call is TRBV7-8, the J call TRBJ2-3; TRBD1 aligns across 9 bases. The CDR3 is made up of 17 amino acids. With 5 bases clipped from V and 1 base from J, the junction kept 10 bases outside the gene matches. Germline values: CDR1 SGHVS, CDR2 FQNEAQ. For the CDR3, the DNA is TGTGCCAGCAGCACTCCGGGACAGGGATTCCGCACAGATACGCAGTATTTT. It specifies CASSTPGQGFRTDTQYF.

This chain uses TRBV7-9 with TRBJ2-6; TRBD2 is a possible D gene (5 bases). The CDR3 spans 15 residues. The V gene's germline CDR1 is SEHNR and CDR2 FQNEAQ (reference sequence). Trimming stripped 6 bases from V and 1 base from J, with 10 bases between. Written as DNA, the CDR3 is TGTGCCAGCAGAAAAGCGGTGTCTGGGGCCAACGTCCTGACTTTC. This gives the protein CASRKAVSGANVLTF.

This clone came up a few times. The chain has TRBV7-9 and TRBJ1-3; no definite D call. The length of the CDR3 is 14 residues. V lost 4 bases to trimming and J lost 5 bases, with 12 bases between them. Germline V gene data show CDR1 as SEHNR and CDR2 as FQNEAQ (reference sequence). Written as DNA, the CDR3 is TGTGCCAGCAGCTGGGGTCCGGCTCGAAACACCATATATTTT. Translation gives CASSWGPARNTIYF.

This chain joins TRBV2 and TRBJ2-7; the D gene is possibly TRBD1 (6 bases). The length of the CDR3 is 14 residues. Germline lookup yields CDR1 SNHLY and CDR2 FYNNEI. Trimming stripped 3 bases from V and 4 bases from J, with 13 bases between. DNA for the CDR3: TGTGCCAGCAGTGATGGGGGCAGGGAATACGAGCAGTACTTC. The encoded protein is CASSDGGREYEQYF.

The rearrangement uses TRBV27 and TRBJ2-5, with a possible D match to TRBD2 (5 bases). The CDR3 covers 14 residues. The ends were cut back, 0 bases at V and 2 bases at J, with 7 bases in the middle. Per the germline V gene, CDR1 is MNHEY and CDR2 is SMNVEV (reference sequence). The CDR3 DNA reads TGTGCCAGCAGTTTATCAAAGCGGCAAGAGACCCAGTACTTC. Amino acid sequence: CASSLSKRQETQYF.

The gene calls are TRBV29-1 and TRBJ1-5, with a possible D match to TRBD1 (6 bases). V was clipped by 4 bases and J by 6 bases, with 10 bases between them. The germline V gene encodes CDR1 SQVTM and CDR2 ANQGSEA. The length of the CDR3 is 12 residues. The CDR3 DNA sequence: TGCAGCGTTGGGGAGGGGGGTCAGCCCCAGCATTTT. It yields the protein CSVGEGGQPQHF.

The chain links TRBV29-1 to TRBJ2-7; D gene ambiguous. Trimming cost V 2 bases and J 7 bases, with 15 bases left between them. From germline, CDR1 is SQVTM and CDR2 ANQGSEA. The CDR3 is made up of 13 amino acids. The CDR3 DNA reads TGCAGCGTTGAATACAGCTACCTACGGGAGCAGTACTTC. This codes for CSVEYSYLREQYF.

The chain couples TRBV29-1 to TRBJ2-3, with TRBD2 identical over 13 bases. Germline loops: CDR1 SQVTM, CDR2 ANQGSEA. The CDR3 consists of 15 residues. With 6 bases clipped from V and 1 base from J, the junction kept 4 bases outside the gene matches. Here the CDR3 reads CSVVGTSGGTDTQYF. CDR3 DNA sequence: TGCAGCGTCGTCGGGACTAGCGGGGGCACAGATACGCAGTATTTT.

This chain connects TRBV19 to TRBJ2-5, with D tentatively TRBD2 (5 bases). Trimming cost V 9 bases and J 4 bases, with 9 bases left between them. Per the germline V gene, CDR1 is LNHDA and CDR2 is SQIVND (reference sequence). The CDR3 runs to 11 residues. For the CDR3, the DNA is TGTGCCAGCCGGGGTGGAGAGACCCAGTACTTC. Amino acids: CASRGGETQYF.

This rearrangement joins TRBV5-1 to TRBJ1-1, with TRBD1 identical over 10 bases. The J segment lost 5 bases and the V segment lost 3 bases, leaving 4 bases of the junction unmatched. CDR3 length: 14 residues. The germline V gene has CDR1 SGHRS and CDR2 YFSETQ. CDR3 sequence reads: CASSSGQGRTEAFF. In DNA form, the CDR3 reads TGCGCCAGCAGCTCGGGACAGGGGAGAACTGAAGCTTTCTTT.

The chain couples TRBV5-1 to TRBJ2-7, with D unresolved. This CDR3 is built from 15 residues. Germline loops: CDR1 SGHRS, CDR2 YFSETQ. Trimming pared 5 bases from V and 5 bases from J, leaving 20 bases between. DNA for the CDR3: TGCGCCAGCAGACCGGGCCCCGAGGTTGAAAACGAGCAGTACTTC. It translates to CASRPGPEVENEQYF. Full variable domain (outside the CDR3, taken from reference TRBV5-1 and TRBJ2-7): KAGVTQTPRYLIKTRGQQVTLSCSPISGHRSVSWYQQTPGQGLQFLFEYFSETQRNKGNFPGRFSGRQFSNSRSEMNVSTLELGDSALYLCASRPGPEVENEQYFGPGTRLTVT.

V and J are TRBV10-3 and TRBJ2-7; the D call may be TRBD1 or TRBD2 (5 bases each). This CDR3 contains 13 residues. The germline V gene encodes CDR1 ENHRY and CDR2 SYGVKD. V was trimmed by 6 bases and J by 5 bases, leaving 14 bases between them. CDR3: CAISSQDWDEQYF. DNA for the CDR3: TGTGCCATCAGCTCACAGGACTGGGACGAGCAGTACTTC.

The CDR3 spells CAWRGPGASGNTIYF. The CDR3 DNA is TGTGCCTGGAGGGGTCCGGGGGCCTCTGGAAACACCATATATTTT. V gene TRBV30 combines with J gene TRBJ1-3; tentatively, D is TRBD1 (6 bases). The V end was cut by 3 bases, the J end by 0 bases, with 12 bases between. CDR1 and CDR2 (germline): GTSNPN, SVGIG (reference sequence). CDR3 length: 15 amino acids.

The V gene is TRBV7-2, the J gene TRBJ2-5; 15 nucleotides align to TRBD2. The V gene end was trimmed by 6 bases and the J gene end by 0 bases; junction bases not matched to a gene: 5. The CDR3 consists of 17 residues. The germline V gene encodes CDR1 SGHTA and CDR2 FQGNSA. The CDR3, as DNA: TGTGCCAGCAGTAAGGGGACTAGCGGGGGGTACCAAGAGACCCAGTACTTC. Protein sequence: CASSKGTSGGYQETQYF.

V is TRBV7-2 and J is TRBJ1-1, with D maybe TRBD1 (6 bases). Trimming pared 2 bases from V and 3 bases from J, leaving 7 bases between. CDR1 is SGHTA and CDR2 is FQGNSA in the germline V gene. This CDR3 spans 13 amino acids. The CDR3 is CASSLTGYTEAFF. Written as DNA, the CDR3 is TGTGCCAGCAGCTTAACAGGGTACACTGAAGCTTTCTTT.

The CDR3 here is CASSLGPSLYEQYF. The DNA for the CDR3 is TGTGCCAGCAGCTTAGGACCGAGCCTCTACGAGCAGTACTTC. The chain couples TRBV11-2 to TRBJ2-7; D is uncertain. In germline, CDR1 is SGHAT, CDR2 FQNNGV. V lost 1 base to trimming and J lost 3 bases, with 10 bases between them. CDR3 length equals 14 residues.